This T cell receptor (beta chain) was recorded in a study of beta chain features in type 1 diabetes. General study findings and limits: Type 1 diabetes patients had TCRB CDR3s that were shorter (moderately but significantly so) in all four CD4+ subsets.

Comment on this clone: Its antigen remains unknown. This specimen includes other DNA sequences encoding the same CDR3.

The authors obtained over 95% purity in all sorted populations. With 6 bases clipped from V and 4 bases from J, the junction kept 7 bases outside the gene matches. The length of the CDR3 is 14 residues. Germline V gene data show CDR1 as KGHSH and CDR2 as LQKENI. The whole isolated RNA underwent reverse transcription, so sequencing captured expressed TCRB transcripts. Sequencing was performed with immunoSEQ multiplex PCR; in TCRdb, only in-frame clones are kept and a portion is missing. Seen here are under 800,000 clones, around 15% observed once, and the top ten hold approximately 0.099%. The receptor was isolated from a man younger than 30 in good health. Sequenced input: naive CD4+ T cells from blood. V and J are TRBV18 and TRBJ2-7, with 9 nucleotides matching TRBD1. The CDR3 spells CASSPGTGPYEQYF. The CDR3 DNA is TGTGCCAGCTCCCCCGGGACAGGGCCTTACGAGCAGTACTTC.